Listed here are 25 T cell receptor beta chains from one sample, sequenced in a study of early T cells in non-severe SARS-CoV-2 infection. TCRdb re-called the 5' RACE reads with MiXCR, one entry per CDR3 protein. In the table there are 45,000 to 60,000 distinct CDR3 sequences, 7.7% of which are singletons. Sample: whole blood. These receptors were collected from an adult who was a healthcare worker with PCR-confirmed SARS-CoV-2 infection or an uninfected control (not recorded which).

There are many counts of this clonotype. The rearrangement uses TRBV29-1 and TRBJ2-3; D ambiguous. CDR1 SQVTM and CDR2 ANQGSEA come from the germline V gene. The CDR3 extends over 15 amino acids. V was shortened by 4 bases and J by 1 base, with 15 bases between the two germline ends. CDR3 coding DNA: TGCAGCGTTGCCGGCGGCCGGTGGGGCACAGATACGCAGTATTTT. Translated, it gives CSVAGGRWGTDTQYF.

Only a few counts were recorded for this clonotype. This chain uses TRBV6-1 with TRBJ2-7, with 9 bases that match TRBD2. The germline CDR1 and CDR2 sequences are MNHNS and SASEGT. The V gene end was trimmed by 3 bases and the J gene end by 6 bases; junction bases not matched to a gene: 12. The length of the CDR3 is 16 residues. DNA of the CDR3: TGTGCCAGCAGTGAGGTGAGGGGGGTAGCGGGAGCCGAGCAGTACTTC. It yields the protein CASSEVRGVAGAEQYF.

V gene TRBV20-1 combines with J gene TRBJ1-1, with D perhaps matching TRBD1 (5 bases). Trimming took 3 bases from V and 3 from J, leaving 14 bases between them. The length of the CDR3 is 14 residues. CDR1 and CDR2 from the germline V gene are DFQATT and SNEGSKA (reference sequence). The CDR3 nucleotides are TGCAGTGCTAGTCAGGGTGCCGAGTACACTGAAGCTTTCTTT. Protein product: CSASQGAEYTEAFF.

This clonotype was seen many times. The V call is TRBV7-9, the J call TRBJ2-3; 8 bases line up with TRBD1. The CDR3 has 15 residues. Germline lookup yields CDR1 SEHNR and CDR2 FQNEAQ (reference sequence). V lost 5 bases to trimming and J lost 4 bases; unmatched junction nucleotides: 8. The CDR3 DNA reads TGTGCCAGCAGCCTGGGACAGGAGGCCCCAGATACGCAGTATTTT. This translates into CASSLGQEAPDTQYF.

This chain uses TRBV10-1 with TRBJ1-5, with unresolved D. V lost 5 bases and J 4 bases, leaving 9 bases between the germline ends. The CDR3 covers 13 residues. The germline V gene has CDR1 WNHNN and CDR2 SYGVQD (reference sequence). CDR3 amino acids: CASSLDRNQPQHF. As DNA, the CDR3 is TGCGCCAGCAGTCTCGATAGGAATCAGCCCCAGCATTTT.

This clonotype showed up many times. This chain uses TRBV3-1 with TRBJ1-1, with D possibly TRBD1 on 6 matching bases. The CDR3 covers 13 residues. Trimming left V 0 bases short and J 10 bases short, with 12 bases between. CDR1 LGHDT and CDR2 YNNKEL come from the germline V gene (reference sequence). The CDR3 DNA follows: TGTGCCAGCAGCCAAGATCAACAGGGTCGAGCTTTCTTT. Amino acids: CASSQDQQGRAFF.

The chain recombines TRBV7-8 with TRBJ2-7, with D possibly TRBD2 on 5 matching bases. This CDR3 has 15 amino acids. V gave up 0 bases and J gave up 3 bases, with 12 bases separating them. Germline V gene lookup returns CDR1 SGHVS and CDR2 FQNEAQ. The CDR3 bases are TGTGCCAGCAGCTTAGCGCCCGGGAATTACTACGAGCAGTACTTC. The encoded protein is CASSLAPGNYYEQYF.

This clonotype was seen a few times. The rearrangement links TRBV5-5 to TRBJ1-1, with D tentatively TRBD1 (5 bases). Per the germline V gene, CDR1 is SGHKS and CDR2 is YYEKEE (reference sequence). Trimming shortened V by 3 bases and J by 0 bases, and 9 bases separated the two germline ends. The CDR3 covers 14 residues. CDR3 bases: TGTGCCAGCAGCTGGGACGGAATGAACACTGAAGCTTTCTTT. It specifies CASSWDGMNTEAFF. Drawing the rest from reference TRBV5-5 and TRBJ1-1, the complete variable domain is DAGVTQSPTHLIKTRGQQVTLRCSPISGHKSVSWYQQVLGQGPQFIFQYYEKEERGRGNFPDRFSARQFPNYSSELNVNALLLGDSALYLCASSWDGMNTEAFFGQGTRLTVV.

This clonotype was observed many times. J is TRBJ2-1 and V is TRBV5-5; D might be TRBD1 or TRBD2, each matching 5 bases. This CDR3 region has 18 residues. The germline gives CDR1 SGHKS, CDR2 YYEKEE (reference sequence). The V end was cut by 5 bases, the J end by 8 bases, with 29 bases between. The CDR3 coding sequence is TGTGCCAGCAGTTCAGCCCGAGCGGTGAGGGGTTTAAGGGATGAGCAGTTCTTC. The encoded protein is CASSSARAVRGLRDEQFF.

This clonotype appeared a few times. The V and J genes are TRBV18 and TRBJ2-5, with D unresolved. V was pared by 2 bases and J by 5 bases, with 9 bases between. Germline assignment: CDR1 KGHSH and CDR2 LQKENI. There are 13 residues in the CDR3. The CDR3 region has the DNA TGTGCCAGCTCACCATCTGCGTGGGAGACCCAGTACTTC. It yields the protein CASSPSAWETQYF.

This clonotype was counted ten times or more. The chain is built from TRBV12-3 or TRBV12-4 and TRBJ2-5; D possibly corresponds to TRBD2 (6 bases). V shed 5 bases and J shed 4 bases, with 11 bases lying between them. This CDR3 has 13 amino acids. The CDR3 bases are TGTGCCAGCAGTCGGAGGGCGGGAGAGACCCAGTACTTC. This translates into CASSRRAGETQYF.

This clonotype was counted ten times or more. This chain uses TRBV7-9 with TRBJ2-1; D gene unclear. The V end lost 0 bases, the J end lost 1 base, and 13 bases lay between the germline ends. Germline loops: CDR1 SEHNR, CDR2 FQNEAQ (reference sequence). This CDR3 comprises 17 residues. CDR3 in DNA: TGTGCCAGCAGCTTAGCCCTGGCAGGACCTTCCTACAATGAGCAGTTCTTC. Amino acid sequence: CASSLALAGPSYNEQFF.

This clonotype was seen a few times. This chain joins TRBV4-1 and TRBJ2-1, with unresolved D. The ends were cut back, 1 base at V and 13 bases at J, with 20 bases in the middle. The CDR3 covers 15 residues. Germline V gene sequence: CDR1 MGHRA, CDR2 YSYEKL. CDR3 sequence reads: CASSQGEVEPGVQFF. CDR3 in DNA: TGCGCCAGCAGCCAAGGAGAAGTGGAACCGGGCGTTCAGTTCTTC.

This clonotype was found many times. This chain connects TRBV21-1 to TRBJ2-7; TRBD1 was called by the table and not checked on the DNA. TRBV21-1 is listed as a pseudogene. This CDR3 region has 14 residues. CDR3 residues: CARAAGVRGYEQYF. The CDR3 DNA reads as TGTGCCAGGGCTGCGGGGGTCCGAGGGTACGAGCAGTACTTC.

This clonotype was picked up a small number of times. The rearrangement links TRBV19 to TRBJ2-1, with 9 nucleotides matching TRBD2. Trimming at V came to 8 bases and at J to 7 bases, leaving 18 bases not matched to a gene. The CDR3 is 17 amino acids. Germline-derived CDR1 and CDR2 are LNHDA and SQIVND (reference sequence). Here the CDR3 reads CASSFPISGSLGNEQFF. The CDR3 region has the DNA TGTGCCAGTTCCTTCCCCATTAGCGGGAGCCTAGGGAATGAGCAGTTCTTC.

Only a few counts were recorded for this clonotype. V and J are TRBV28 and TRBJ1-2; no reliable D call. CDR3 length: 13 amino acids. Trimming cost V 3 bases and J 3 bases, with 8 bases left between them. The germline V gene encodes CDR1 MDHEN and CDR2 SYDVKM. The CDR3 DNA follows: TGTGCCAGCAGTTTGCTAACAGACTATGGCTACACCTTC. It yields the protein CASSLLTDYGYTF.

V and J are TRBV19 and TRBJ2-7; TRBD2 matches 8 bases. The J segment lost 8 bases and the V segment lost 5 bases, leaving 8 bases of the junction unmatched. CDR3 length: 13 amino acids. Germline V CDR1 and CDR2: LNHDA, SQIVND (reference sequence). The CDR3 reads CASSPREGLQQYF. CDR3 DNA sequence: TGTGCCAGTAGTCCCCGGGAGGGCCTACAGCAGTACTTC.

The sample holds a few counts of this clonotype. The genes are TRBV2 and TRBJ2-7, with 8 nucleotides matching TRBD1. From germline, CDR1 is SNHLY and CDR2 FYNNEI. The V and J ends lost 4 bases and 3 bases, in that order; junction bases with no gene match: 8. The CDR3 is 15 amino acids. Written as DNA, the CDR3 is TGTGCCAGCAGTGGGAAGGGACAGGATGTCTACGAGCAGTACTTC. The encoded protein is CASSGKGQDVYEQYF.

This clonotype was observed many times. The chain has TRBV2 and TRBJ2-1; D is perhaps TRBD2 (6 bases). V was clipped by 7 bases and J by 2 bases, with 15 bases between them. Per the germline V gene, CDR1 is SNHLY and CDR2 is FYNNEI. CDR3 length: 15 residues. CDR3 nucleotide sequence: TGTGCCAGCACTGTTAAGCGGGCCACCTACAATGAGCAGTTCTTC. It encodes CASTVKRATYNEQFF.

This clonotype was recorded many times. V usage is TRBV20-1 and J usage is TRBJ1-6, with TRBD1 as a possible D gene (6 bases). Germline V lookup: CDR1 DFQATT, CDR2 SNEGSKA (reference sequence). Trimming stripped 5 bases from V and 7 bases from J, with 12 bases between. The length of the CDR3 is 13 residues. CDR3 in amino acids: CSAPGQMNSPLHF. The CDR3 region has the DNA TGCAGTGCTCCGGGACAAATGAATTCACCCCTCCACTTT.

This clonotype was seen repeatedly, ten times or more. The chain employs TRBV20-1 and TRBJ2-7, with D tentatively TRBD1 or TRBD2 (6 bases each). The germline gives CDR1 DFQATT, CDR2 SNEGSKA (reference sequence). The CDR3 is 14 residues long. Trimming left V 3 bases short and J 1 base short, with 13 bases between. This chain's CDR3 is CSARRGADSYEQYF. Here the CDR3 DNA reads TGCAGTGCTAGGAGGGGGGCTGATTCCTACGAGCAGTACTTC.

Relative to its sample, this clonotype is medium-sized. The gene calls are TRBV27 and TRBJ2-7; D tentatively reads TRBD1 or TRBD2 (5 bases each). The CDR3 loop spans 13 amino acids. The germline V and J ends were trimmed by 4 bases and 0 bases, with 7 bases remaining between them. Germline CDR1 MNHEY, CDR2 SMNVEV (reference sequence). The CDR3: CASSWGSSYEQYF. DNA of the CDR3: TGTGCCAGCAGTTGGGGGAGCTCCTACGAGCAGTACTTC.

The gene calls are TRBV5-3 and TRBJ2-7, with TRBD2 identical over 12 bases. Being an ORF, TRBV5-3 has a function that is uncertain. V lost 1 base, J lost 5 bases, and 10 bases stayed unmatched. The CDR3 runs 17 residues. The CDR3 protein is CARSLYTLAGGPHEQYF. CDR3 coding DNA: TGTGCCAGAAGCTTGTATACTCTAGCGGGAGGGCCCCACGAGCAGTACTTC.

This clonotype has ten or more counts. The CDR3, as DNA: TGTGCCAGCAGAGTGGGTGGCGGTTCCTACGAGCAGTACTTC. This sequence encodes CASRVGGGSYEQYF. The J gene is TRBJ2-7, the V gene TRBV2; D remains ambiguous. Germline V gene data show CDR1 as SNHLY and CDR2 as FYNNEI. CDR3 length: 14 amino acids. V lost 6 bases and J lost 1, with 13 bases in between.

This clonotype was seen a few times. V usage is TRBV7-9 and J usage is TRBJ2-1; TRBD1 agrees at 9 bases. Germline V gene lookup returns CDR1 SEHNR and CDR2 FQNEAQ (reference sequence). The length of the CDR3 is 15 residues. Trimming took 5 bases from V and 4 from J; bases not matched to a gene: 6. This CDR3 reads CASSEPGQGYNEQFF. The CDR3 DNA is TGTGCCAGCAGCGAACCGGGACAGGGTTACAATGAGCAGTTCTTC.